One TCR beta chain is described in this entry. Its antigen is undetermined. The method was immunoSEQ multiplex PCR; TCRdb's version includes in-frame clones alone and lacks a portion of them. The table includes more than 55,000 clones, about 80% detected once. Some second doses came at about 4 weeks and others at about 12 weeks; these were pooled. Per germline, CDR1 SGHNT and CDR2 YENEEA. This CDR3 has 17 residues. Unmatched junction bases numbered 9, after V lost 5 bases and J lost 6 bases. This entry is derived from a study of T cell responses to AZD1222 COVID-19 vaccine. Findings and caveats of the study: AZD1222 recipients seropositive at baseline numbered only six or seven. Vaccination with two AZD1222 doses was followed by a rise in Spike-specific TCR breadth and depth.

Material: peripheral blood, obtained 28 days after the second AZD1222 dose. The chain couples TRBV11-3 to TRBJ2-2, with TRBD2 matching 13 bases. This TCR derives from an adult who received the AZD1222 COVID-19 vaccine. CDR3 residues: CASSLAPGLAGSGELFF. The CDR3 DNA reads as TGTGCCAGCAGCCTAGCCCCGGGACTAGCGGGGTCCGGGGAGCTGTTTTTT.